These T cell receptor beta chains were read from a single sample in a study of blood T cell repertoires in COVID-19. Sequencing was performed with immunoSEQ multiplex PCR; in TCRdb, only in-frame clones are kept and a portion is missing. The sample shows a few hundred thousand clones, around 89% of them seen only once. The sequenced sample consisted of peripheral blood. These receptors originate from a man aged 35-49 years with acute or convalescent COVID-19. Both conserved end residues are part of each CDR3. The D gene is left open where the match is weak. Some rows have no size entry. The others give once, few or many, or a class for an expanded clone.

CDR3 length	D gene	J gene	V gene	clone size	CDR3 protein	CDR3 DNA
14	.	TRBJ2-1	TRBV9	.	CASSVRRSEVEQFF	TGTGCCAGCAGCGTTCGGCGGAGCGAGGTTGAGCAGTTCTTC
13	TRBD2	TRBJ2-7	TRBV7-8	.	CASSLAGTSEQYF	TGTGCCAGCAGCTTAGCCGGGACTAGCGAGCAGTACTTC
13	.	TRBJ1-1	TRBV6-5	once	CASSYGGVTEAFF	TGTGCCAGCAGTTACGGGGGCGTCACTGAAGCTTTCTTT
16	.	TRBJ2-1	TRBV7-2	once	CASSLGQARYYNEQFF	TGTGCCAGCAGCTTAGGACAGGCTCGATATTACAATGAGCAGTTCTTC
15	TRBD2	TRBJ2-3	TRBV2	.	CASTYVSGSTDTQYF	TGTGCCAGCACCTACGTTAGCGGGAGCACAGATACGCAGTATTTT
18	.	TRBJ1-5	TRBV15	.	CATSRDSIGRFSNQPQHF	TGTGCCACCAGCAGAGATAGTATAGGGAGGTTTAGCAATCAGCCCCAGCATTTT
13	.	TRBJ1-6	TRBV11-2	.	CASSFQGNSPLHF	TGTGCCAGCAGCTTTCAGGGAAATTCACCCCTCCACTTT
16	TRBD1	TRBJ1-6	TRBV6-6	.	CASSYFPSGGDSPLHF	TGTGCCAGCAGTTACTTTCCTTCAGGGGGTGATTCACCCCTCCACTTT
14	TRBD1	TRBJ1-1	TRBV28	few	CASSFRGRDTEAFF	TGTGCCAGCAGCTTCAGGGGGAGAGACACTGAAGCTTTCTTT
18	.	TRBJ1-5	TRBV21-1	.	CASSRGTGPRGNNQPQHF	TGTGCCAGCAGCAGAGGGACAGGGCCAAGGGGGAATAATCAGCCCCAGCATTTT
17	.	TRBJ1-2	TRBV27	.	CASTLTRGTRTNYGYTF	TGTGCCAGCACCCTGACCAGGGGTACCCGCACTAACTATGGCTACACCTTC
12	.	TRBJ1-6	TRBV11-2	.	CASSSGPLPLHF	TGTGCCAGCAGCTCGGGTCCGTTGCCCCTCCACTTT
15	.	TRBJ1-1	TRBV21-1	.	CASSPAPGQSTEAFF	TGTGCCAGCAGCCCCGCCCCAGGGCAGAGCACTGAAGCTTTCTTT
13	TRBD1	TRBJ1-2	TRBV9	.	CASSSGQGAGYTF	TGTGCCAGCAGCTCCGGACAGGGTGCTGGCTACACCTTC
14	.	TRBJ1-2	TRBV5-1	few	CASKLEAISYGYTF	TGCGCCAGTAAGCTCGAGGCGATTTCATATGGCTACACCTTC
15	.	TRBJ1-5	TRBV6-2/TRBV6-3	.	CASSRYQGSNQPQHF	TGTGCCAGCAGTCGCTATCAGGGGAGCAATCAGCCCCAGCATTTT
15	.	TRBJ2-5	TRBV21-1	.	CASSKQDSSMETQYF	TGTGCCAGCAGCAAACAGGACAGTAGTATGGAGACCCAGTACTTC
14	TRBD1	TRBJ1-2	TRBV5-1	.	CASSMGQGGYGYTF	TGCGCCAGCAGCATGGGACAGGGGGGCTATGGCTACACCTTC
15	TRBD2	TRBJ2-4	TRBV7-9	.	CASSFTSVAKNIQYF	TGTGCCAGCAGCTTTACTAGCGTCGCCAAAAACATTCAGTACTTC
12	.	TRBJ2-2	TRBV5-6	.	CASSFKSGELFF	TGTGCCAGCAGCTTCAAATCCGGGGAGCTGTTTTTT
15	TRBD2	TRBJ2-7	TRBV27	.	CASSLFGLADDEQYF	TGTGCCAGCAGTTTATTCGGACTAGCGGACGACGAGCAGTACTTC
11	.	TRBJ2-7	TRBV5-1	.	CASSLRGEQYF	TGCGCCAGCAGCTTACGGGGAGAGCAGTACTTC
16	TRBD2	TRBJ2-1	TRBV7-6	once	CASSLWAGGPVNEQFF	TGTGCCAGCAGCTTGTGGGCGGGAGGGCCGGTCAATGAGCAGTTCTTC
14	TRBD1	TRBJ2-2	TRBV9	.	CASSATGDTGELFF	TGTGCCAGCAGCGCCACAGGGGACACCGGGGAGCTGTTTTTT
14	TRBD1	TRBJ1-6	TRBV28	.	CASRRQGSDSPLHF	TGTGCCAGCAGAAGACAGGGTAGCGATTCACCCCTCCACTTT
15	TRBD1	TRBJ1-6	TRBV28	.	CASSQTGAPNSPLHF	TGTGCCAGCAGTCAAACAGGGGCCCCTAATTCACCCCTCCACTTT
15	.	TRBJ2-3	TRBV11-2	.	CASSESGGFPDTQYF	TGTGCCAGCAGCGAAAGCGGCGGTTTCCCAGATACGCAGTATTTT
16	TRBD1	TRBJ2-2	TRBV5-4	few	CASRKAGQGNTGELFF	TGTGCCAGCAGGAAGGCTGGACAGGGGAACACCGGGGAGCTGTTTTTT
18	.	TRBJ2-1	TRBV4-2	.	CASSQVVSLVALDNEQFF	TGTGCCAGCAGCCAAGTAGTCTCCCTTGTAGCGCTAGACAATGAGCAGTTCTTC
15	TRBD1	TRBJ1-2	TRBV28	few	CASGNRQGTNYGYTF	TGTGCCAGCGGAAATAGACAGGGGACCAACTATGGCTACACCTTC
13	.	TRBJ1-5	TRBV19	.	CASSIVDNQPQHF	TGTGCCAGTAGTATAGTAGACAATCAGCCCCAGCATTTT
12	.	TRBJ1-6	TRBV24-1	.	CATSDPGSPLHF	TGTGCCACCAGTGACCCGGGTTCACCCCTCCACTTT
15	TRBD1	TRBJ2-3	TRBV5-8	.	CASSWGQGTTDTQYF	TGTGCCAGCAGCTGGGGACAGGGGACGACAGATACGCAGTATTTT
11	.	TRBJ1-2	TRBV20-1	.	CSATPNYGYTF	TGCAGTGCCACTCCTAACTATGGCTACACCTTC
12	.	TRBJ2-5	TRBV2	.	CASGFREEAQYF	TGTGCCAGCGGATTCAGAGAAGAGGCCCAGTACTTC
14	TRBD1	TRBJ1-4	TRBV28	few	CASRLQGVNEKLFF	TGTGCCAGCAGACTCCAGGGGGTTAATGAAAAACTGTTTTTT
14	.	TRBJ2-3	TRBV9	.	CASSALGGTDTQYF	TGTGCCAGCAGCGCCCTGGGAGGCACAGATACGCAGTATTTT
13	TRBD1	TRBJ1-1	TRBV6-5	.	CASSFTGGTEAFF	TGTGCCAGCAGTTTCACAGGGGGGACTGAAGCTTTCTTT
17	TRBD2	TRBJ2-5	TRBV15	.	CATSRDRGSSGEGTQYF	TGTGCCACCAGCAGAGATAGGGGTAGTAGCGGGGAAGGGACCCAGTACTTC
15	TRBD2	TRBJ2-5	TRBV11-2	.	CASSSTDGREETQYF	TGTGCCAGCAGCTCAACGGATGGGAGGGAAGAGACCCAGTACTTC
13	TRBD2	TRBJ2-1	TRBV6-4	.	CASSVQRGNEQFF	TGTGCCAGCAGTGTCCAGCGGGGCAATGAGCAGTTCTTC
13	.	TRBJ1-5	TRBV2	.	CASRQGVGQPQHF	TGTGCCAGCAGACAGGGAGTCGGTCAGCCCCAGCATTTT
15	TRBD2	TRBJ2-3	TRBV6-5	.	CASRPGLATYDTQYF	TGTGCCAGCAGGCCGGGACTAGCGACCTACGATACGCAGTATTTT
15	TRBD1	TRBJ1-2	TRBV28	.	CASSPRTGGIYGYTF	TGTGCCAGCAGTCCTCGGACAGGAGGGATCTATGGCTACACCTTC
16	TRBD1	TRBJ1-5	TRBV5-1	few	CASSLSGDRGGQPQHF	TGCGCCAGCAGCTTGTCAGGGGACAGGGGGGGTCAGCCCCAGCATTTT
15	.	TRBJ2-7	TRBV6-6	.	CASSYSADFSYEQYF	TGTGCCAGCAGTTACTCGGCCGATTTCTCCTACGAGCAGTACTTC
15	TRBD1	TRBJ2-4	TRBV5-8	.	CASSSRGKAKNIQYF	TGTGCCAGCAGCTCCAGGGGGAAAGCCAAAAACATTCAGTACTTC
13	TRBD1	TRBJ2-7	TRBV18	once	CASSPGTAYEQYF	TGTGCCAGCTCACCTGGGACAGCCTACGAGCAGTACTTC
14	TRBD1	TRBJ2-5	TRBV5-1	few	CASSLEQGAETQYF	TGCGCCAGCAGTTTGGAACAGGGGGCAGAGACCCAGTACTTC
13	.	TRBJ2-3	TRBV29-1	.	CSVAGQSSDTQYF	TGCAGCGTTGCAGGACAGAGCTCAGATACGCAGTATTTT
14	.	TRBJ1-3	TRBV3-1/TRBV3-2	.	CASSSQGSGNTIYF	TGTGCCAGCAGCAGTCAGGGGTCTGGAAACACCATATATTTT
15	TRBD2	TRBJ2-1	TRBV5-1	.	CASRRSGDSYNEQFF	TGCGCCAGCAGACGTAGCGGGGATTCCTACAATGAGCAGTTCTTC
15	.	TRBJ1-3	TRBV20-1	.	CSASDTGYSGNTIYF	TGCAGTGCTAGTGATACAGGGTACTCTGGAAACACCATATATTTT
12	.	TRBJ1-1	TRBV28	once	CASSQNLPEAFF	TGTGCCAGCAGCCAGAACCTCCCTGAAGCTTTCTTT
15	.	TRBJ1-3	TRBV27	.	CARLDRPFSGNTIYF	TGTGCCAGACTGGACAGACCCTTCTCTGGAAACACCATATATTTT
15	.	TRBJ1-4	TRBV27	few	CASSLHRAEEEKLFF	TGTGCCAGCAGTTTGCACAGGGCGGAGGAAGAAAAACTGTTTTTT
15	TRBD1	TRBJ1-2	TRBV5-1	.	CASSLPQTGEDGYTF	TGCGCCAGCAGCTTGCCCCAGACAGGGGAGGATGGCTACACCTTC
13	TRBD1	TRBJ1-3	TRBV6-5	.	CASSSGQGATIYF	TGTGCCAGCAGTTCTGGACAGGGGGCTACCATATATTTT
14	.	TRBJ1-6	TRBV9	.	CASNRDPYNSPLHF	TGTGCCAGCAACAGGGACCCCTATAATTCACCCCTCCACTTT